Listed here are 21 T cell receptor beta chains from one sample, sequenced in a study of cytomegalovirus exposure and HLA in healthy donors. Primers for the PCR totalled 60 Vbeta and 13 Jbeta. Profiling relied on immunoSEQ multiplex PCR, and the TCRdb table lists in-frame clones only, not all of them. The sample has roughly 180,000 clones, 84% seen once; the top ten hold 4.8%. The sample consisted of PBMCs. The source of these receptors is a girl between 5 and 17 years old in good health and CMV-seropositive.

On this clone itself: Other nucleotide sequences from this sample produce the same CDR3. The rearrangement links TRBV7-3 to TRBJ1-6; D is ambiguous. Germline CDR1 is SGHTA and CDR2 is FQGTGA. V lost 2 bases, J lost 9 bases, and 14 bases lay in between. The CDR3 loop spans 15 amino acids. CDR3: CASSLGSGYGSPLHF. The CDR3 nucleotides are TGTGCCAGCAGCTTAGGTTCCGGGTATGGTTCACCCCTCCACTTT.

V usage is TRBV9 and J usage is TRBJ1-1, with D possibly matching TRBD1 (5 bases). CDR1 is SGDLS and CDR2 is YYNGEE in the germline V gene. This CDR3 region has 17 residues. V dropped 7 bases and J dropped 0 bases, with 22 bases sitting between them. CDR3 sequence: CASGLGMAGKMNTEAFF. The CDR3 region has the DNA TGTGCCAGCGGTCTCGGAATGGCAGGGAAAATGAACACTGAAGCTTTCTTT.

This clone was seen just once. CDR3 loop: CASSIVLRTGVDGYGYTF. CDR3 sequence (DNA): TGTGCCAGTAGTATAGTACTTAGGACAGGGGTTGACGGCTATGGCTACACCTTC. The genes are TRBV19 and TRBJ1-2, with 9 nucleotides matching TRBD1. The ends lost 1 base at V and 4 bases at J; junction bases unmatched: 13. The CDR3 spans 18 residues. Germline V gives CDR1 LNHDA, CDR2 SQIVND (reference sequence).

In DNA form, the CDR3 reads TGCGCCAGCAGCCAAGAGGGGACAAACTATGGCTACACCTTC. Encoded protein: CASSQEGTNYGYTF. The rearrangement uses TRBV4-1 and TRBJ1-2; TRBD1 is a possible D gene (6 bases). From germline, CDR1 is MGHRA and CDR2 YSYEKL. The length of the CDR3 is 14 residues. The germline V and J ends were trimmed by 0 bases and 2 bases, with 7 bases remaining between them.

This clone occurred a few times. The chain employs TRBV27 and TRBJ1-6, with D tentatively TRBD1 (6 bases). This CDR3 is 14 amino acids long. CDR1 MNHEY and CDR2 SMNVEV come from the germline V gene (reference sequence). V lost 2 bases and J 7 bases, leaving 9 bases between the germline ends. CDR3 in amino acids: CASSLGTFNSPLHF. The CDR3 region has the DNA TGTGCCAGCAGTTTAGGGACATTCAATTCACCCCTCCACTTT.

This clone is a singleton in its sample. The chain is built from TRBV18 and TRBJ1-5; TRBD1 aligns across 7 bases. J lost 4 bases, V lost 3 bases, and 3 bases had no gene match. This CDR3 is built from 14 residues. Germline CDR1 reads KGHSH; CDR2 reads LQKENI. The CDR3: CASSPARGNQPQHF. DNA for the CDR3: TGTGCCAGCTCACCTGCCAGGGGGAATCAGCCCCAGCATTTT. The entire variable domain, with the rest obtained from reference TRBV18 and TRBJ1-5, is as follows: NAGVMQNPRHLVRRRGQEARLRCSPMKGHSHVYWYRQLPEEGLKFMVYLQKENIIDESGMPKERFSAEFPKEGPSILRIQQVVRGDSAAYFCASSPARGNQPQHFGDGTRLSIL.

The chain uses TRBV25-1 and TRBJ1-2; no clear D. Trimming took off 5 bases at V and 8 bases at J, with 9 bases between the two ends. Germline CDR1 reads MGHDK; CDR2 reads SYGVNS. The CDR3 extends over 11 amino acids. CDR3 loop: CASSFAGGYTF. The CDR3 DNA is TGTGCCAGCAGTTTTGCAGGCGGCTACACCTTC.

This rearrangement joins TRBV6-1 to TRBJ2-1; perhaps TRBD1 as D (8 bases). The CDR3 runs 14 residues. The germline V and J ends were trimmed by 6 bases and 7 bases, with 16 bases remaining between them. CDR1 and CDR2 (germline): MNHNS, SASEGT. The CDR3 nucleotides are TGTGCCAGCAGCTCCAACAGGGGGGGAAATGAGCAGTTCTTC. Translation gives CASSSNRGGNEQFF.

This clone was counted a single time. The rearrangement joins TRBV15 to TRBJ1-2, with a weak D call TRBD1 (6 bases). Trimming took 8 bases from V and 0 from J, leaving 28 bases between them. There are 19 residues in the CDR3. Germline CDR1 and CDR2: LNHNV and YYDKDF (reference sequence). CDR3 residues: CATRPERGGKDSPNYGYTF. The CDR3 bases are TGTGCCACCCGGCCGGAGCGAGGGGGAAAGGACAGCCCTAACTATGGCTACACCTTC.

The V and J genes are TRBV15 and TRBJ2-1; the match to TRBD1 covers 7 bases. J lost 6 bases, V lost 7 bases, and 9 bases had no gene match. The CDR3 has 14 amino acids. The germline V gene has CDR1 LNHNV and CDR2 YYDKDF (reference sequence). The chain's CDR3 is CATNPGQNLNEQFF. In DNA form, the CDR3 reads TGTGCCACCAACCCGGGACAGAACCTCAATGAGCAGTTCTTC. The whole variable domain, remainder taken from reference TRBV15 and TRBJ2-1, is DAMVIQNPRYQVTQFGKPVTLSCSQTLNHNVMYWYQQKSSQAPKLLFHYYDKDFNNEADTPDNFQSRRPNTSFCFLDIRSPGLGDTAMYLCATNPGQNLNEQFFGPGTRLTVL.

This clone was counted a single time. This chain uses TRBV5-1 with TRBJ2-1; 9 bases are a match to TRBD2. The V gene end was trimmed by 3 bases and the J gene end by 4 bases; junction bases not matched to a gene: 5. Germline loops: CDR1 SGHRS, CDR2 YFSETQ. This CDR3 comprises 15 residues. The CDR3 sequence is CASSSQTSGYNEQFF. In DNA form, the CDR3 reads TGCGCCAGCAGCTCTCAGACTAGCGGATACAATGAGCAGTTCTTC.

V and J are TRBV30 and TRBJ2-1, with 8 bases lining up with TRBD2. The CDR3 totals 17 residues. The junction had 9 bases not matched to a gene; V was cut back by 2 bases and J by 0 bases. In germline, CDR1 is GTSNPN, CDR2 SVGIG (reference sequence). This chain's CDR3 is CAWSQHLRGGSYNEQFF. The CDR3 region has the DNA TGTGCCTGGAGTCAACACCTTCGGGGGGGCTCCTACAATGAGCAGTTCTTC.

CDR3 residues: CSVLRGGYLRTGELFF. CDR3 bases: TGCAGCGTTTTGCGGGGGGGCTATTTACGAACCGGGGAGCTGTTTTTT. The chain couples TRBV29-1 to TRBJ2-2; 9 bases match TRBD2. The CDR3 sequence is 16 residues long. Trimming removed 5 bases from V and 5 bases from J; junction bases left unmatched: 12. CDR1 and CDR2 from the germline V gene are SQVTM and ANQGSEA.

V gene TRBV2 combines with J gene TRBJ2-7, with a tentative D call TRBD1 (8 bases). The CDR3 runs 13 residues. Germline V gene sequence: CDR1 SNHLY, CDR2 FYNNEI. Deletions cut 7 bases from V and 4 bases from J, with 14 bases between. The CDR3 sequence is CASTGGTGYEQYF. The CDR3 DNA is TGTGCCAGCACCGGGGGGACAGGATACGAGCAGTACTTC.

CDR3 loop: CASSLEVWETQYF. As DNA, the CDR3 is TGTGCCAGCAGTTTGGAGGTGTGGGAGACCCAGTACTTC. This rearrangement joins TRBV6-6 to TRBJ2-5, with a weak D call TRBD2 (5 bases). The ends were cut back, 4 bases at V and 5 bases at J, with 11 bases in the middle. CDR1 MNHNY and CDR2 SVGAGI come from the germline V gene (reference sequence). This CDR3 comprises 13 residues.

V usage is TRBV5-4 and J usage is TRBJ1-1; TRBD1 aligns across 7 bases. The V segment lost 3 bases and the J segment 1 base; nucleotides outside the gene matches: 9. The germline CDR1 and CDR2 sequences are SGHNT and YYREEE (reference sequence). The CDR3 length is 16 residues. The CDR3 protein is CASSSEAGTANTEAFF. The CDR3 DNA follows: TGTGCCAGCAGCTCGGAGGCCGGGACAGCGAACACTGAAGCTTTCTTT.

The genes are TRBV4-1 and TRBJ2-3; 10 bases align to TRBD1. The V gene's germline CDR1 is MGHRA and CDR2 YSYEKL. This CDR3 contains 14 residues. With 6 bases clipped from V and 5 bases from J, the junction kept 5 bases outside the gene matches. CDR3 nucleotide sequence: TGCGCCAGCAGATCTGACAGGGGGCAAGATACGCAGTATTTT. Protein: CASRSDRGQDTQYF.

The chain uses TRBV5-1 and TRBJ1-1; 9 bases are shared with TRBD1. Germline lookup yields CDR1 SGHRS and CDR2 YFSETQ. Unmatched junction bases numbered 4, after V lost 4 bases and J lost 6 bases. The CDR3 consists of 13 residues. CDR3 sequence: CASSAGTGPEAFF. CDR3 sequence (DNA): TGCGCCAGCAGCGCAGGGACAGGGCCTGAAGCTTTCTTT.

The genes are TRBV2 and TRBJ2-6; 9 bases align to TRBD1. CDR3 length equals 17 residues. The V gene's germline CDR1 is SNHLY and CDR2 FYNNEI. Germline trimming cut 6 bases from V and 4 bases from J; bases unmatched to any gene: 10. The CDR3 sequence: CASSPGTGISGANVLTF. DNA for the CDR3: TGTGCCAGCAGCCCCGGGACAGGGATTTCGGGGGCCAACGTCCTGACTTTC.

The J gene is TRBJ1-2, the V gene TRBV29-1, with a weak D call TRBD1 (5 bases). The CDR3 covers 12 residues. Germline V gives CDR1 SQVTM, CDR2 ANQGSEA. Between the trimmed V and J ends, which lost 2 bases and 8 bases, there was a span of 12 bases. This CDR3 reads CSVETGGSGYTF. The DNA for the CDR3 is TGCAGCGTTGAAACGGGGGGGAGCGGCTACACCTTC. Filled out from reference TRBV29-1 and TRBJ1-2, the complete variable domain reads SAVISQKPSRDICQRGTSLTIQCQVDSQVTMMFWYRQQPGQSLTLIATANQGSEATYESGFVIDKFPISRPNLTFSTLTVSNMSPEDSSIYLCSVETGGSGYTFGSGTRLTVV.

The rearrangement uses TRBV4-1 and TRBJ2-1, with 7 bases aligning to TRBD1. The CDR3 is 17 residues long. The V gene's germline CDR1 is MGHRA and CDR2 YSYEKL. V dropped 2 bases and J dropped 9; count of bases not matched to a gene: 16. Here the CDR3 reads CASSQPSPQEGAVEQFF. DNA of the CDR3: TGCGCCAGCAGCCAACCCAGCCCCCAAGAGGGGGCGGTTGAGCAGTTCTTC.